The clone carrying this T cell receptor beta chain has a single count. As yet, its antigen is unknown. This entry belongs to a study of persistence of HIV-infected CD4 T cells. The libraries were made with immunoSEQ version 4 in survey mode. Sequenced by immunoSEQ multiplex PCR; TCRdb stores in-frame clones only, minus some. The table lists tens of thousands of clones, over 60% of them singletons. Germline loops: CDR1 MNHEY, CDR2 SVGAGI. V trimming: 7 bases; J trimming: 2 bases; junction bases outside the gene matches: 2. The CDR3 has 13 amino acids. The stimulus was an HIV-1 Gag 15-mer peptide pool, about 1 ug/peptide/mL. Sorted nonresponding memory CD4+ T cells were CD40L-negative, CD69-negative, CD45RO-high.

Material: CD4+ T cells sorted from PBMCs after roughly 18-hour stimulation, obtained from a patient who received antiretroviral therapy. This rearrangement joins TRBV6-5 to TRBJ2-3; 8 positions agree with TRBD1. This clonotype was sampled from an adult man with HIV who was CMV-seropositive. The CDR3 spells CASTDRATDTQYF. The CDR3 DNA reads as TGTGCCAGCACGGACAGGGCCACAGATACGCAGTATTTT.